This T cell receptor (beta chain) came from a study of shared clonotypes between healthy human individuals. Overall study: The plates for each donor numbered three CD4 naive, three CD4 memory, two CD8 naive and one CD8 memory.

Naive CD8 cells lacked CD45RO, underwent positive selection for CCR7 and left out terminally differentiated effector memory CD45RA+ cells. This clone showed up just once. This table comes from immunoSEQ multiplex PCR, and its TCRdb copy is limited to in-frame clones, with some not included. Here the sample spans hundreds of thousands of clones, 95% to 98% being singletons. Sequences were obtained from naive CD8+ T cells sorted from blood. The sequence came from a man aged 30-40 years in good health.

The CDR3 region has the DNA TGCGCCAGCAGCCAAGAGGGCAGCCATTATCGGCAAGGGGCTGCCGGGGAGCTGTTTTTT. It is translated as CASSQEGSHYRQGAAGELFF. The V gene is TRBV4-1, the J gene TRBJ2-2, with D perhaps matching TRBD1 (5 bases). V was cut by 0 bases and J by 6 bases, with 26 bases left in between. From germline, CDR1 is MGHRA and CDR2 YSYEKL. This CDR3 has 20 residues.